Following are 24 T cell receptor beta chains from one sample sequenced in a study of blood T cell repertoires in COVID-19 (dated by TCRdb to about 2020). Libraries were prepared through the immunoSEQ multiplex PCR assay. TCRdb retrieved this table from immuneACCESS and kept in-frame rearrangements only. Not all clones are present; in checked studies, unresolved V genes account for under half, and no reason is known for the remainder. The sample table records nearly 110,000 clones; 71% of these occur just once. Approximately 0.88% of the sample lies in the top ten. Sequencing was done on a sample of peripheral blood. The receptors here all came from a human donor with acute or convalescent COVID-19. The donor label of this sample is uncertain.

The chain joins TRBV7-8 to TRBJ1-5, with unresolved D. Trimming left V 1 base short and J 9 bases short, with 10 bases between. This CDR3 is built from 13 residues. CDR1 and CDR2 (germline): SGHVS, FQNEAQ. The CDR3 coding sequence is TGTGCCAGCAGCTTAGAACGGGAAGGGCCCCAGCATTTT. It encodes CASSLEREGPQHF.

The chain couples TRBV28 to TRBJ2-7, with a possible D match to TRBD1 (5 bases). This CDR3 has 13 residues. Looked up from germline, CDR1 is MDHEN and CDR2 is SYDVKM. Trimming stripped 6 bases from V and 2 bases from J, with 11 bases between. The CDR3 coding sequence is TGTGCCAGCAGCTCCAGGGTACCCTACGAGCAGTACTTC. Translating gives CASSSRVPYEQYF.

This clone has ten or more counts. The chain carries TRBV19 and TRBJ1-5; D is possibly TRBD1 (5 bases). This CDR3 contains 20 residues. From germline, CDR1 is LNHDA and CDR2 SQIVND (reference sequence). V lost 3 bases to trimming and J lost 1 base, with 25 bases between them. The CDR3 sequence is CASSIDPGLLSGGSNQPQHF. The CDR3, as DNA: TGTGCCAGTAGTATCGACCCAGGCCTCCTCTCCGGGGGGAGCAATCAGCCCCAGCATTTT.

The chain has TRBV5-6 and TRBJ2-2; D is possibly TRBD2 (5 bases). CDR1 SGHDT and CDR2 YYEEEE come from the germline V gene. V lost 0 bases and J 3 bases, leaving 12 bases between the germline ends. This CDR3 contains 16 residues. The CDR3 reads CASSLGVARYTGELFF. The DNA of the CDR3 is TGTGCCAGCAGCTTGGGAGTAGCGCGATACACCGGGGAGCTGTTTTTT.

In this sample, this clone turned up many times. The rearrangement joins TRBV7-8 to TRBJ1-1, with D uncertain. From germline, CDR1 is SGHVS and CDR2 FQNEAQ. CDR3 length equals 14 residues. V lost 6 bases and J lost 1, with 12 bases in between. The CDR3 loop reads CASSRTDSNTEAFF. In DNA, the CDR3 is TGTGCCAGCAGTCGGACGGACTCGAACACTGAAGCTTTCTTT. Complete variable domain (other parts from reference TRBV7-8 and TRBJ1-1): GAGVSQSPRYKVAKRGQDVALRCDPISGHVSLFWYQQALGQGPEFLTYFQNEAQLDKSGLPSDRFFAERPEGSVSTLKIQRTQQEDSAVYLCASSRTDSNTEAFFGQGTRLTVV.

The chain recombines TRBV9 with TRBJ2-1; weak D call: TRBD1 (5 bases). The CDR3 is made up of 15 amino acids. The germline V gene encodes CDR1 SGDLS and CDR2 YYNGEE. Trimming pared 0 bases from V and 6 bases from J, leaving 13 bases between. CDR3 nucleotide sequence: TGTGCCAGCAGCGTAGAGGGCAGGGTGGGCAATGAGCAGTTCTTC. It codes for CASSVEGRVGNEQFF.

This chain links TRBV4-1 with TRBJ1-5, with 8 bases identical to TRBD1. This CDR3 contains 15 residues. CDR1 and CDR2 from the germline V gene are MGHRA and YSYEKL. The junction had 5 bases not matched to a gene; V was cut back by 4 bases and J by 3 bases. The CDR3 DNA sequence: TGCGCCAGCAGCCGGACAGGGTGGGTCAATCAGCCCCAGCATTTT. It encodes CASSRTGWVNQPQHF.

This clone appeared a single time. The same CDR3 also results from other DNA sequences found in this sample. The chain links TRBV5-1 to TRBJ2-1; D ambiguous. CDR3 length: 15 amino acids. Germline CDR1 SGHRS, CDR2 YFSETQ. The V and J ends lost 1 base and 0 bases respectively, with 8 bases between them. The chain's CDR3 is CASSLNGGSYNEQFF. The CDR3 DNA is TGCGCCAGCAGCTTGAACGGCGGCTCCTACAATGAGCAGTTCTTC.

The gene calls are TRBV7-9 and TRBJ2-3; TRBD2 might be the D (6 bases). Germline assignment: CDR1 SEHNR and CDR2 FQNEAQ (reference sequence). This CDR3 has 18 amino acids. Trimming pared 3 bases from V and 3 bases from J, leaving 22 bases between. Here the CDR3 DNA reads TGTGCCAGCAGCTTGGAATGGGGACTCCAAGAACGAACAGATACGCAGTATTTT. This translates into CASSLEWGLQERTDTQYF.

The CDR3 sequence: CAKPTLQERANEQFF. CDR3 coding DNA: TGTGCCAAACCCACTCTCCAAGAGCGGGCCAATGAGCAGTTCTTC. The chain links TRBV7-2 to TRBJ2-1, with D tentatively TRBD2 (6 bases). CDR3 length: 15 amino acids. The V and J ends lost 10 bases and 6 bases respectively, with 22 bases between them. The V gene's germline CDR1 is SGHTA and CDR2 FQGNSA.

The chain is built from TRBV6-5 and TRBJ1-2, with D unclear. Trimming pared 6 bases from V and 4 bases from J, leaving 15 bases between. CDR1 and CDR2 (germline): MNHEY, SVGAGI. The CDR3 has 14 amino acids. The CDR3 region is CASRPPEGGYGYTF. DNA for the CDR3: TGTGCCAGCAGGCCGCCGGAGGGAGGCTATGGCTACACCTTC.

The rearrangement links TRBV7-2 to TRBJ2-2; D ambiguous. This CDR3 region has 12 residues. V was trimmed by 2 bases and J by 6 bases, leaving 4 bases between them. CDR1 SGHTA and CDR2 FQGNSA come from the germline V gene. In DNA form, the CDR3 reads TGTGCCAGCAGCTTATATTCCGGGGAGCTGTTTTTT. Its protein is CASSLYSGELFF.

This chain links TRBV27 with TRBJ2-7, with TRBD2 matching 8 bases. The trim removed 5 bases at V and 0 bases at J, leaving 9 bases unmatched. CDR3 length: 16 residues. Germline V gives CDR1 MNHEY, CDR2 SMNVEV (reference sequence). This CDR3 reads CASSPPGGPYSYEQYF. CDR3 DNA: TGTGCCAGCAGTCCTCCGGGGGGGCCATACTCCTACGAGCAGTACTTC.

This sequence joins TRBV6-5 and TRBJ2-3, with 9 bases identical to TRBD2. The CDR3 covers 14 residues. Germline V lookup: CDR1 MNHEY, CDR2 SVGAGI. J gave up 5 bases and V 6 bases, and 6 bases lay outside the gene matches. Here the CDR3 DNA reads TGTGCCAGCAGAGGGACTAGCAGGCAAGATACGCAGTATTTT. It yields the protein CASRGTSRQDTQYF.

This clone has ten or more counts. The same CDR3 also results from other DNA sequences found in this sample. V gene TRBV6-5 combines with J gene TRBJ2-2; D unresolved. Trimming stripped 7 bases from V and 1 base from J, with 10 bases between. Germline CDR1 reads MNHEY; CDR2 reads SVGAGI. This CDR3 is 14 amino acids long. CDR3 DNA: TGTGCCAGCATCCTCACCGGGAACACCGGGGAGCTGTTTTTT. As protein: CASILTGNTGELFF.

This rearrangement joins TRBV2 to TRBJ1-2; 9 bases match TRBD1. The length of the CDR3 is 15 residues. Germline V gene sequence: CDR1 SNHLY, CDR2 FYNNEI. V shed 3 bases and J 6 bases; nucleotides not matched to a gene: 8. The CDR3 loop is CASSDPGQGSNGYTF. CDR3 coding DNA: TGTGCCAGCAGTGATCCGGGACAGGGCAGTAATGGCTACACCTTC.

The CDR3 loop reads CASRTVRNSPLHF. The CDR3 coding sequence is TGTGCCAGCAGGACAGTAAGGAATTCACCCCTCCACTTT. The chain is built from TRBV6-5 and TRBJ1-6, with D possibly matching TRBD1 (5 bases). The CDR3 loop spans 13 amino acids. CDR1 and CDR2 from the germline V gene are MNHEY and SVGAGI. V lost 6 bases, J lost 7 bases, and 10 bases lay in between.

The chain employs TRBV3-1 (or the pseudogene TRBV3-2) and TRBJ1-2; a possible D gene is TRBD1 (6 bases). Germline CDR1 reads LGHDT; CDR2 reads YNNKEL (reference sequence). Deletions cut 4 bases from V and 4 bases from J, with 16 bases between. The CDR3 covers 15 residues. The CDR3 sequence is CASSLGGGAVYGYTF. The DNA of the CDR3 is TGTGCCAGCAGCCTTGGGGGGGGCGCCGTCTATGGCTACACCTTC.

The sample holds a few counts of this clone. The V and J genes are TRBV18 and TRBJ1-1, with 7 bases identical to TRBD1. The CDR3 runs 16 residues. Germline values: CDR1 KGHSH, CDR2 LQKENI. V shed 3 bases and J 0 bases; nucleotides not matched to a gene: 7. The CDR3 nucleotides read TGTGCCAGCTCACCCCGGCTAGGGACAGTGAACACTGAAGCTTTCTTT. It is translated as CASSPRLGTVNTEAFF. The full variable domain, in which reference TRBV18 and TRBJ1-1 provide the parts outside the CDR3, is NAGVMQNPRHLVRRRGQEARLRCSPMKGHSHVYWYRQLPEEGLKFMVYLQKENIIDESGMPKERFSAEFPKEGPSILRIQQVVRGDSAAYFCASSPRLGTVNTEAFFGQGTRLTVV.

The rearrangement uses TRBV30 and TRBJ1-2, with D maybe TRBD1 (5 bases). The CDR3 is 12 residues long. Germline V gene sequence: CDR1 GTSNPN, CDR2 SVGIG (reference sequence). Trimming took 4 bases from V and 2 from J, leaving 8 bases between them. The DNA of the CDR3 is TGTGCCTGGACGCAGGGCAACTATGGCTACACCTTC. As protein: CAWTQGNYGYTF.

This rearrangement joins TRBV5-5 to TRBJ2-1; TRBD1 might be the D (6 bases). There are 13 residues in the CDR3. V was cut by 4 bases and J by 7 bases, with 12 bases left in between. Germline V gene data show CDR1 as SGHKS and CDR2 as YYEKEE (reference sequence). CDR3 DNA: TGTGCCAGCAGCGCTACAGGGATTAATGAGCAGTTCTTC. Protein sequence: CASSATGINEQFF.

The genes are TRBV5-5 and TRBJ2-5; perhaps TRBD1 as D (5 bases). Trimming cost V 5 bases and J 1 base, with 15 bases left between them. Looked up from germline, CDR1 is SGHKS and CDR2 is YYEKEE (reference sequence). The CDR3 loop spans 15 amino acids. The CDR3 DNA sequence: TGTGCCAGCAGTCCCGTCAGGGCTGGCCAAGAGACCCAGTACTTC. Translating gives CASSPVRAGQETQYF.

The chain recombines TRBV6-5 with TRBJ2-7; 7 positions match TRBD1. The CDR3 extends over 14 amino acids. V lost 7 bases to trimming and J lost 1 base; unmatched junction nucleotides: 7. The V gene's germline CDR1 is MNHEY and CDR2 SVGAGI. The CDR3 spells CASILPGQSYEQYF. CDR3 nucleotides: TGTGCCAGCATTTTACCGGGACAGTCCTACGAGCAGTACTTC.

The J gene is TRBJ1-6, the V gene TRBV5-1, with D perhaps matching TRBD1 (5 bases). The germline V and J ends were trimmed by 1 base and 8 bases, with 13 bases remaining between them. Looked up from germline, CDR1 is SGHRS and CDR2 is YFSETQ. CDR3 length: 15 amino acids. The CDR3 DNA is TGCGCCAGCAGCTTGTCAGGGCGGAGTGATTCACCCCTCCACTTT. Its translation is CASSLSGRSDSPLHF.